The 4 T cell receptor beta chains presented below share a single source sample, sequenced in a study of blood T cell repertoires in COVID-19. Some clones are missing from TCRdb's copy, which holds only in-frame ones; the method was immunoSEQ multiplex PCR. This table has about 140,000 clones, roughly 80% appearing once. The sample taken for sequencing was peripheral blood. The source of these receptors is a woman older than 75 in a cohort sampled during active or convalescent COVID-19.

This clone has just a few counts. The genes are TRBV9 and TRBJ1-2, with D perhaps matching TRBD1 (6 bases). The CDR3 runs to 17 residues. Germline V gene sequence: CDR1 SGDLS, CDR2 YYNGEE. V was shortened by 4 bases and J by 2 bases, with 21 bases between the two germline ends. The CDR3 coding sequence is TGTGCCAGCAGCCCATCAGTCGGGGGGGCCTTCAACTATGGCTACACCTTC. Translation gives CASSPSVGGAFNYGYTF. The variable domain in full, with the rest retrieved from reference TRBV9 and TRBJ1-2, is DSGVTQTPKHLITATGQRVTLRCSPRSGDLSVYWYQQSLDQGLQFLIQYYNGEERAKGNILERFSAQQFPDLHSELNLSSLELGDSALYFCASSPSVGGAFNYGYTFGSGTRLTVV.

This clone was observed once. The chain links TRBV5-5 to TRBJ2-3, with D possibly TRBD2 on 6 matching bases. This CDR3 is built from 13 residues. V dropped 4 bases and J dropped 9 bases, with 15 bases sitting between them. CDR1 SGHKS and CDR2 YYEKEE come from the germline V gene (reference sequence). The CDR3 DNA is TGTGCCAGCAGCAGGGACTTTGTATCCACGCAGTATTTT. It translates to CASSRDFVSTQYF. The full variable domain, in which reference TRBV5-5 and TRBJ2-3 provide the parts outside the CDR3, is DAGVTQSPTHLIKTRGQQVTLRCSPISGHKSVSWYQQVLGQGPQFIFQYYEKEERGRGNFPDRFSARQFPNYSSELNVNALLLGDSALYLCASSRDFVSTQYFGPGTRLTVL.

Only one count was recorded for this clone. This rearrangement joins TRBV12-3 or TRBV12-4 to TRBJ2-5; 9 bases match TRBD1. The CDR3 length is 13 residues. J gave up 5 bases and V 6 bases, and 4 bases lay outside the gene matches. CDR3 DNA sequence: TGTGCCAGCAGCCGAGGACAGGGGGAGACCCAGTACTTC. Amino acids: CASSRGQGETQYF.

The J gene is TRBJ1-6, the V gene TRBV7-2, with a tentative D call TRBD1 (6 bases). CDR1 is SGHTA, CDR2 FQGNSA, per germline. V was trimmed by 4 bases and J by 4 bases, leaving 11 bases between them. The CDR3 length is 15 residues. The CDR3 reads CASSYDRSYNSPLHF. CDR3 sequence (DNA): TGTGCCAGCAGCTATGACAGGTCTTATAATTCACCCCTCCACTTT.